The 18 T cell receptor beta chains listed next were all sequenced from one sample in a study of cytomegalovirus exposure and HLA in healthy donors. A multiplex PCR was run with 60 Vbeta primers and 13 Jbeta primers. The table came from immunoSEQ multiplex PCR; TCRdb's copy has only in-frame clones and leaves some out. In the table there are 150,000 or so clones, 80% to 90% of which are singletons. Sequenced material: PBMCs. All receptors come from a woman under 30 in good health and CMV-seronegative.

CDR3 sequence (DNA): TGTGCCAGCAGTTTTCAGGGGTCGAGGAGAGAGACCCAGTACTTC. This encodes CASSFQGSRRETQYF. The chain combines TRBV27 with TRBJ2-5; D possibly corresponds to TRBD1 (6 bases). The CDR3 consists of 15 residues. V was cut by 3 bases and J by 4 bases, with 15 bases left in between. Per germline, CDR1 MNHEY and CDR2 SMNVEV (reference sequence).

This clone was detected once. This CDR3 is CASSPLSSGGDEQFF. CDR3 DNA: TGTGCCAGCAGTCCGCTAAGTAGCGGGGGGGATGAGCAGTTCTTC. V and J are TRBV28 and TRBJ2-1; 11 nucleotides line up with TRBD2. The CDR3 is 15 amino acids. Germline V CDR1 and CDR2: MDHEN, SYDVKM. V shed 5 bases, J shed 8 bases, and the junction held 8 bases outside the gene matches.

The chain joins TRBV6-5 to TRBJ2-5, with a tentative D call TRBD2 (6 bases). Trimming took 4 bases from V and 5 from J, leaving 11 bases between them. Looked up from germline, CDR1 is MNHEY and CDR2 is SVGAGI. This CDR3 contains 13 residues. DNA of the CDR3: TGTGCCAGCAGTTGGGGAGGCCAGGAGACCCAGTACTTC. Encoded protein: CASSWGGQETQYF.

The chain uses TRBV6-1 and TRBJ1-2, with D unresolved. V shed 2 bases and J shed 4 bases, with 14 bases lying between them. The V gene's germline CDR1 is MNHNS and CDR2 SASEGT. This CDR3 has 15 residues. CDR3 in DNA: TGTGCCAGCAGTGAACCGTCCCGGAGGTCCTATGGCTACACCTTC. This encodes CASSEPSRRSYGYTF.

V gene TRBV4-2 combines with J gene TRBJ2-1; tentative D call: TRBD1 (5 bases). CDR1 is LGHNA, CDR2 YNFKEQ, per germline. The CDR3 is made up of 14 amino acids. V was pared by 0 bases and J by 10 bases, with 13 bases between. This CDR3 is CASSQEQVGKEQFF. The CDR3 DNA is TGTGCCAGCAGCCAAGAACAGGTGGGTAAGGAGCAGTTCTTC.

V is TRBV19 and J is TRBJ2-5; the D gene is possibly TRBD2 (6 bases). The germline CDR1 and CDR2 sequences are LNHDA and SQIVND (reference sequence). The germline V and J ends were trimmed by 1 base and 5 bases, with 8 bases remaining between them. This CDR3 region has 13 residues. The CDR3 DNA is TGTGCCAGTAGTATAGCCCGGGAGGAGACCCAGTACTTC. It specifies CASSIAREETQYF.

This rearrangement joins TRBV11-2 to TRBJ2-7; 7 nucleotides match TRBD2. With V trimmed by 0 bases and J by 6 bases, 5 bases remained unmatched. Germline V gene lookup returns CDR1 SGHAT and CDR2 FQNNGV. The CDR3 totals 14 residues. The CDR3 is CASSLEAWGGEQYF. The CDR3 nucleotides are TGTGCCAGCAGCTTAGAAGCTTGGGGGGGCGAGCAGTACTTC. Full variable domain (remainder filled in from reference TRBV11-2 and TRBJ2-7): EAGVAQSPRYKIIEKRQSVAFWCNPISGHATLYWYQQILGQGPKLLIQFQNNGVVDDSQLPKDRFSAERLKGVDSTLKIQPAKLEDSAVYLCASSLEAWGGEQYFGPGTRLTVT.

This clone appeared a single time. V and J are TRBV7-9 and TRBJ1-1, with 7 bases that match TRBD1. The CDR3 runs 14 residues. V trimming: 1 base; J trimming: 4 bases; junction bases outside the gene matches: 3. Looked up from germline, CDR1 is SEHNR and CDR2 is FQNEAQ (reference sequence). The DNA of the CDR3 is TGTGCCAGCAGCTTAGAGGGGGCTAGCACTGAAGCTTTCTTT. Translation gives CASSLEGASTEAFF.

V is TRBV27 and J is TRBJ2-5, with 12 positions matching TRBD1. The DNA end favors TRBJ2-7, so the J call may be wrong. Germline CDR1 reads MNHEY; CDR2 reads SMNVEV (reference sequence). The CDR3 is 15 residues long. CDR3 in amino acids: CASSSGTGGLGEQYF. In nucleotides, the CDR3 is TGTGCCAGCAGTTCAGGGACAGGGGGCTTAGGCGAGCAGTACTTC.

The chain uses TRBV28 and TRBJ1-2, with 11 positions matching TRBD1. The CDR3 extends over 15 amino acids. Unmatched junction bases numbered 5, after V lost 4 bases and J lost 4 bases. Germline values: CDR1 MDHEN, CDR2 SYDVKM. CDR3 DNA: TGTGCCAGCAGTTCCCCCGGGACAGGGGGCTATGGCTACACCTTC. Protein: CASSSPGTGGYGYTF.

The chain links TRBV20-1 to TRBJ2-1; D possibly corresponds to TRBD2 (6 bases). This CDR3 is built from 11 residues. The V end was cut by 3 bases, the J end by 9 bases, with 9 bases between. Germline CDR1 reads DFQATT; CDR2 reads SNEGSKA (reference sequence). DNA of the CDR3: TGCAGTGCTAGGGGGGGTATTGAGCAGTTCTTC. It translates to CSARGGIEQFF.

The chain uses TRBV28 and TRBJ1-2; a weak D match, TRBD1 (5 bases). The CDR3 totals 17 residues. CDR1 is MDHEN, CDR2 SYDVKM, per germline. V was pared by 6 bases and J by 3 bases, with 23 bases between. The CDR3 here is CASSTWGDGERDYGYTF. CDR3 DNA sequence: TGTGCCAGCAGCACCTGGGGGGATGGGGAGCGTGACTATGGCTACACCTTC.

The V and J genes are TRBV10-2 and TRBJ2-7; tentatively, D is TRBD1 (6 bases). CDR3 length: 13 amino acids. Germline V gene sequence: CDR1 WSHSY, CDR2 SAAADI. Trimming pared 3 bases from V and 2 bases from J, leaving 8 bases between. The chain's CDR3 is CASSDGGPYEQYF. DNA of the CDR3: TGCGCCAGCAGTGATGGGGGCCCCTACGAGCAGTACTTC.

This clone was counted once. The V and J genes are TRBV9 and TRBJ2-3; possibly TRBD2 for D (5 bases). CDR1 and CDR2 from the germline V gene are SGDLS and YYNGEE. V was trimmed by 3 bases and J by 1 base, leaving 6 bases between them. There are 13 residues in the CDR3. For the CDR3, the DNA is TGTGCCAGCAGCGGGCGGGGCACAGATACGCAGTATTTT. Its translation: CASSGRGTDTQYF.

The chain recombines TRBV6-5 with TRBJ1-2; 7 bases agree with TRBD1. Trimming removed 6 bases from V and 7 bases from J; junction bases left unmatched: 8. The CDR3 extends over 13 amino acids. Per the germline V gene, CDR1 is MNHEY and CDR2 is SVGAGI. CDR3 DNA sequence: TGTGCCAGCAGCCTCAGGGGGACGATTGGCTACACCTTC. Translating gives CASSLRGTIGYTF.

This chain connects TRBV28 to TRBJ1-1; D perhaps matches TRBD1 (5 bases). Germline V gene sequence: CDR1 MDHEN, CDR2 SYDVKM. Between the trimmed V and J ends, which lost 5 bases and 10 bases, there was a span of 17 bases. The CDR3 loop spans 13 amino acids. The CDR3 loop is CASSGGGSYGAFF. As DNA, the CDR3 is TGTGCCAGCAGTGGTGGGGGGTCCTATGGAGCTTTCTTT.

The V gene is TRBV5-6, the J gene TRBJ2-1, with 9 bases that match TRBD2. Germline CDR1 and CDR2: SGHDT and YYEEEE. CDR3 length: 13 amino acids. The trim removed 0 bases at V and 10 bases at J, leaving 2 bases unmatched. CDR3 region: CASSLETSGEQFF. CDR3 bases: TGTGCCAGCAGCTTGGAAACTAGCGGGGAGCAGTTCTTC.

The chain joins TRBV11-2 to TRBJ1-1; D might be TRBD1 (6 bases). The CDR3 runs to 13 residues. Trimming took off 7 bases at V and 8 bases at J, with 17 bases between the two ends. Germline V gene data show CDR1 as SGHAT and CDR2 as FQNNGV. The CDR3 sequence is CASKLPGTREAFF. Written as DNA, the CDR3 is TGTGCCAGCAAGTTACCCGGGACAAGAGAAGCTTTCTTT.